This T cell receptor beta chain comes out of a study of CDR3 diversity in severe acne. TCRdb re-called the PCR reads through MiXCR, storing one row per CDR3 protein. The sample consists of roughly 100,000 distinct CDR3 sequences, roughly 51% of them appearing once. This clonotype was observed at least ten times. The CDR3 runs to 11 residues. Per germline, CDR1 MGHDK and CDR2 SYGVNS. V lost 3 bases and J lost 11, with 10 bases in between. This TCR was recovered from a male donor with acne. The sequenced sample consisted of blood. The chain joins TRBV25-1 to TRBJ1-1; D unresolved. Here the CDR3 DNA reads TGTGCCAGCAGTGAGGAGAAATTGGCTTTCTTT. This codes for CASSEEKLAFF.